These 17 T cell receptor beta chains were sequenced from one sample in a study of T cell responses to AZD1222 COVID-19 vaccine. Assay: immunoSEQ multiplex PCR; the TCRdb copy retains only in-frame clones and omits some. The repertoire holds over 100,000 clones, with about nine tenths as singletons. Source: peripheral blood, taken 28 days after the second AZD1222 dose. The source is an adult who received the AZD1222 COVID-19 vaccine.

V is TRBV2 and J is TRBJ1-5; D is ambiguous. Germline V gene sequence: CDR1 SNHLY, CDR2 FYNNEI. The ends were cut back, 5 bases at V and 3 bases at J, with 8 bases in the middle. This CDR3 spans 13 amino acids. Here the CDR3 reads CASSPSVNQPQHF. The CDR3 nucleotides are TGTGCCAGCAGTCCCTCGGTCAATCAGCCCCAGCATTTT.

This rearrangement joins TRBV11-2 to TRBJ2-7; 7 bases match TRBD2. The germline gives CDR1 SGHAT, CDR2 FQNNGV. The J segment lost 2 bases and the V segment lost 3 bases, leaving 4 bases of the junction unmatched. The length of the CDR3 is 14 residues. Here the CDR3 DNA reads TGTGCCAGCAGCTTTACTAGCGAGACCTACGAGCAGTACTTC. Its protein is CASSFTSETYEQYF. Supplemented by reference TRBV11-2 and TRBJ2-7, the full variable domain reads EAGVAQSPRYKIIEKRQSVAFWCNPISGHATLYWYQQILGQGPKLLIQFQNNGVVDDSQLPKDRFSAERLKGVDSTLKIQPAKLEDSAVYLCASSFTSETYEQYFGPGTRLTVT.

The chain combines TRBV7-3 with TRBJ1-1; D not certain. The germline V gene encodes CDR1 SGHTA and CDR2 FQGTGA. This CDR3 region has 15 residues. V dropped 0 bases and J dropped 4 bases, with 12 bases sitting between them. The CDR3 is CASSLTTGAATEAFF. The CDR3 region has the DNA TGTGCCAGCAGCTTAACGACGGGCGCCGCCACTGAAGCTTTCTTT.

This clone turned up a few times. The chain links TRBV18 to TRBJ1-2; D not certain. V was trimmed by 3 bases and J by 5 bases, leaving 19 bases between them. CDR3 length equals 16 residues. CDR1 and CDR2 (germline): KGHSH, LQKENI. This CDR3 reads CASSPTNTGVKYGYTF. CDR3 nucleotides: TGTGCCAGCTCACCCACAAATACCGGGGTTAAATATGGCTACACCTTC.

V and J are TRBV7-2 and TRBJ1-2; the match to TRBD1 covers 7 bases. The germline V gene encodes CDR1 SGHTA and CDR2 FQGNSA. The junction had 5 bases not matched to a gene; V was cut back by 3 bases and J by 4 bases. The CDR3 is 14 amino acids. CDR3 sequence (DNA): TGTGCCAGCAGCTTCCACCGGGACAGCTATGGCTACACCTTC. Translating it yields CASSFHRDSYGYTF.

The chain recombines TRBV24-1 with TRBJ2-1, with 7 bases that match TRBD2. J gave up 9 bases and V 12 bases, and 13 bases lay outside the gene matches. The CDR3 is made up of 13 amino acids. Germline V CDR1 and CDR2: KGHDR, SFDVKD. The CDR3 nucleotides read TGTGCCGTCGGGGCGGGGGTTAGTCTTGAGCAGTTCTTC. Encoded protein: CAVGAGVSLEQFF.

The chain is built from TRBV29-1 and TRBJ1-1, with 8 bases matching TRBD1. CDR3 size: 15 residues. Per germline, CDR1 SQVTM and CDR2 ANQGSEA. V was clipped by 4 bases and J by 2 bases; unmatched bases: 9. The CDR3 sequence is CSVGGAGTGNTEAFF. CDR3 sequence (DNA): TGCAGCGTTGGGGGCGCCGGGACAGGAAACACTGAAGCTTTCTTT. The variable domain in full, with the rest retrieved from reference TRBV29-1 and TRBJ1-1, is SAVISQKPSRDICQRGTSLTIQCQVDSQVTMMFWYRQQPGQSLTLIATANQGSEATYESGFVIDKFPISRPNLTFSTLTVSNMSPEDSSIYLCSVGGAGTGNTEAFFGQGTRLTVV.

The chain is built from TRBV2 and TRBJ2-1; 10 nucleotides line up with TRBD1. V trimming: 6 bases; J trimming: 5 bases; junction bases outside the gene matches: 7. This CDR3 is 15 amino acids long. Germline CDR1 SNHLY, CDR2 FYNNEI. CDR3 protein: CASRGRQGANNEQFF. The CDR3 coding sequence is TGTGCCAGCAGGGGACGACAGGGGGCGAACAATGAGCAGTTCTTC.

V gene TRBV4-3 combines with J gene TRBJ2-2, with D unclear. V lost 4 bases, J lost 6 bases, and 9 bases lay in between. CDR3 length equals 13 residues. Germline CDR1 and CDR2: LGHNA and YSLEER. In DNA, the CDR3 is TGCGCCAGCAGCCCCCAAAGCGCCGGGGAGCTGTTTTTT. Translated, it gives CASSPQSAGELFF.

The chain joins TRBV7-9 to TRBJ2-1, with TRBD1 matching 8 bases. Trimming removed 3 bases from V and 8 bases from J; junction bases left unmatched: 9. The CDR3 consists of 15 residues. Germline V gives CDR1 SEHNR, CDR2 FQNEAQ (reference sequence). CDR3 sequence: CASSFPGTGIDEQFF. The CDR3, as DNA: TGTGCCAGCAGCTTCCCCGGGACAGGTATTGATGAGCAGTTCTTC. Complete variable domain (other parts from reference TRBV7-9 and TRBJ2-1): DTGVSQNPRHKITKRGQNVTFRCDPISEHNRLYWYRQTLGQGPEFLTYFQNEAQLEKSRLLSDRFSAERPKGSFSTLEIQRTEQGDSAMYLCASSFPGTGIDEQFFGPGTRLTVL.

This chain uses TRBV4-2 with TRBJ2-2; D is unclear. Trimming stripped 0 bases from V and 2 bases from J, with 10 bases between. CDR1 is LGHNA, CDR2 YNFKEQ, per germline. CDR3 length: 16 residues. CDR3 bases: TGTGCCAGCAGCCAAGATCACGTCAGCAACACCGGGGAGCTGTTTTTT. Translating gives CASSQDHVSNTGELFF.

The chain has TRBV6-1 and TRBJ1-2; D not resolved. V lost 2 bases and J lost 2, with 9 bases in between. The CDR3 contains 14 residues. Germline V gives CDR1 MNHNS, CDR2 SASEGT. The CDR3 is CASSETPENYGYTF. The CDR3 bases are TGTGCCAGCAGTGAAACCCCAGAGAACTATGGCTACACCTTC.

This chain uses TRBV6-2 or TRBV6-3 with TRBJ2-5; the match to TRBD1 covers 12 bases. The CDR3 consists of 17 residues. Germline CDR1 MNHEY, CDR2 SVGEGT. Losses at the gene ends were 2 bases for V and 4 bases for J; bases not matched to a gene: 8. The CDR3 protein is CASSYVRDRGRGETQYF. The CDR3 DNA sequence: TGTGCCAGCAGTTACGTACGGGACAGGGGGCGCGGAGAGACCCAGTACTTC.

Here the CDR3 reads CASSQQGANTEAFF. The CDR3 DNA is TGTGCCAGCTCACAACAGGGGGCGAACACTGAAGCTTTCTTT. This chain uses TRBV18 with TRBJ1-1; 9 nucleotides line up with TRBD1. CDR3 length: 14 residues. From germline, CDR1 is KGHSH and CDR2 LQKENI. Trimming removed 4 bases from V and 1 base from J; junction bases left unmatched: 1.

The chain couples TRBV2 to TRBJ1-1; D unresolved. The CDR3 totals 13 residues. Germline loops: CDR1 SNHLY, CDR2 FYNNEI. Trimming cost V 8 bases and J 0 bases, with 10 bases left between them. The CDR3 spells CASGRIMNTEAFF. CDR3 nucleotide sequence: TGTGCCAGCGGGAGGATCATGAACACTGAAGCTTTCTTT.

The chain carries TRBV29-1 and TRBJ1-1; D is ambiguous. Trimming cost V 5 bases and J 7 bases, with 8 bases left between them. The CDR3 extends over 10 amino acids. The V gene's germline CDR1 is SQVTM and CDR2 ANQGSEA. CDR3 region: CSVSTVEAFF. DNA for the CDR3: TGCAGCGTTTCGACGGTTGAAGCTTTCTTT. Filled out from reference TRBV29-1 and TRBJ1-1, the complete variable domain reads SAVISQKPSRDICQRGTSLTIQCQVDSQVTMMFWYRQQPGQSLTLIATANQGSEATYESGFVIDKFPISRPNLTFSTLTVSNMSPEDSSIYLCSVSTVEAFFGQGTRLTVV.

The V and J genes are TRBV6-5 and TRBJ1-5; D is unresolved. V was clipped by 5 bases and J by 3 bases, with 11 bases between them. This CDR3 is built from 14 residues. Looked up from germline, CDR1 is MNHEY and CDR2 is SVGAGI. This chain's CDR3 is CASSKVSVNQPQHF. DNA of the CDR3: TGTGCCAGCAGTAAGGTCAGCGTCAATCAGCCCCAGCATTTT.